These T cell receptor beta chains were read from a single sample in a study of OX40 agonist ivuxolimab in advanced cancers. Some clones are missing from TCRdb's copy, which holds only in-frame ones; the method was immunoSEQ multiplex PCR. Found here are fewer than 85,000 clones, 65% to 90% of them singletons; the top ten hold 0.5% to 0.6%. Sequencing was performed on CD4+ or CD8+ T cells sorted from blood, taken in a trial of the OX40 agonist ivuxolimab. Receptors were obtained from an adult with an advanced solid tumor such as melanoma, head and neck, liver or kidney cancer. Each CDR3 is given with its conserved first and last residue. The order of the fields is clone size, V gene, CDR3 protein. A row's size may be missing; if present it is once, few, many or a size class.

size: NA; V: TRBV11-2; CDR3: CASSLGGAPTNYGYTF
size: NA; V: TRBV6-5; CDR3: CASSYGTGGLDTQYF
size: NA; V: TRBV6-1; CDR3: CASSELGRHNQPQHF
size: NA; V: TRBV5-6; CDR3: CASSQGFGNTDTQYF
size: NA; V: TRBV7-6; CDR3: CASSYLAGGRTEQFF
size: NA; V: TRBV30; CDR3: CAWSVREGGTYEQYF
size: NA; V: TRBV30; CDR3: CAWSQGANEQYF
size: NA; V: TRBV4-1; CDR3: CASSLDFTDTQYF
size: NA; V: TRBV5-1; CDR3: CASSQTTGSSGELFF
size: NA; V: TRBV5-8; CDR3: CASSLKNRHYYGYTF
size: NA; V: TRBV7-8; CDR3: CASSTYGAGGNNYGYTF
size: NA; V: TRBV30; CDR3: CAWSEGALSNSPLHF
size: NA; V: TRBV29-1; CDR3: CSVDRDSTMNTEAFF
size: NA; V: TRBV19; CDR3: CATRGDTQYF
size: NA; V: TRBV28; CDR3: CASSGRSQGGNEQYF
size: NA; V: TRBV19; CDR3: CASTIGGAPNQPQHF
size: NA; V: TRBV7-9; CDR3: CASSYRDYEQYF
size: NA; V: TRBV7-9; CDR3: CASSSEGREQFF
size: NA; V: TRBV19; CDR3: CASSTNRGTNIQYF
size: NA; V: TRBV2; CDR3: CASKRDRNTDTQYF
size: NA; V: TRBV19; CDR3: CASTLWSGELFF
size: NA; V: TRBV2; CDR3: CASSGTWTSGVSTDTQYF
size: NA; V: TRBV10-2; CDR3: CASSESTTTIQYF
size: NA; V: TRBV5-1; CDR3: CASSWVTGQETQYF
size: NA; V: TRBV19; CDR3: CASRLSTWISNTEAFF
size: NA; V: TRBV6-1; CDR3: CASSETLMQGWNSPLHF
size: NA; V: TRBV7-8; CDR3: CASSLSNYEQYF
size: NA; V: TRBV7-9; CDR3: CASSPRQEGSNQPQHF
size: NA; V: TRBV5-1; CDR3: CASSLTSYNEQFF
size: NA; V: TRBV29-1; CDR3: CSVDRAMNTEAFF
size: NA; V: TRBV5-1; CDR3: CASSLGGNYEQYF
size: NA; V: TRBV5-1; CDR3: CASSRTGGFSGNTIYF
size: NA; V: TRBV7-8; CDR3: CASSLREGSYEQYF
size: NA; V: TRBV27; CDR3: CASSLMGGSYNEQFF
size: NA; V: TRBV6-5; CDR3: CASRDKGHEQYF
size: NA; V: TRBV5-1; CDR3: CASSYRLASTDTQYF
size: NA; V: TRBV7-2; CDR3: CASSLAPTGPNQPQHF
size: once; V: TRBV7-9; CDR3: CASSLSTGGDEQYF
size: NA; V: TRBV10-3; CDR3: CAISGGGEQFF
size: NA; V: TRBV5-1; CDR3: CASSFGGFDQPQHF
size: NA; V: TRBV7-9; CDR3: CASRPRGDRGQETQYF
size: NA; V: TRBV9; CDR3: CASSADTFQETQYF
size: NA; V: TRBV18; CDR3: CASSPDGGGNTIYF
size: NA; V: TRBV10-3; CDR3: CAISEYNEQYF
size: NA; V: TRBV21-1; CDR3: CASSKEGPWDTQYF
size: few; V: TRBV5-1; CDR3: CASSLVGPDTQYF
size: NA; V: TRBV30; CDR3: CAWEGTGARNSPLHF
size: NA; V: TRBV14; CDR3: CASSPSGKFPGELFF
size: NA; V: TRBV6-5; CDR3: CASSPPTSSSGEQFF
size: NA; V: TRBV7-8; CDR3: CASSSKAGGANQPQHF
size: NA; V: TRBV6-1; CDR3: CASSKSSGNTIYF
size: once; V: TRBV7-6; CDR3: CASSLGGARTEAFF
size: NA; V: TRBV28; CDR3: CASSPGRNTGELFF
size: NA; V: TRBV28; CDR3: CASSLKWNTEAFF
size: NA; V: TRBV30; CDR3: CAWSRQGPQPQHF